Described below is a single T cell receptor beta chain sequence and its context. The authors' processing: Using reference gene primer amplification, nucleated cell counts were estimated. The table came from immunoSEQ multiplex PCR; TCRdb's copy has only in-frame clones and leaves some out. D and trimming were read from the DNA, whereas the V and J calls and clone size are those reported in that table. The sample holds about 60,000 clones; about 91% are singletons and the top ten take around 4.8%. The length of the CDR3 is 15 residues. V lost 3 bases and J lost 0, with 10 bases in between. Germline values: CDR1 SGHDT, CDR2 YYEEEE. This record belongs to a study of blood T cell repertoires in COVID-19. The wider study: COVID-19 samples collected from the United States, Italy and Spain covered acute and convalescent phases. PBMCs, B-cell-depleted T cells, or T cells provided the cDNA or gDNA that made up the material.

This receptor was obtained from a man aged 55-75 years with acute or convalescent COVID-19. Sequencing was performed on peripheral blood. The chain links TRBV5-6 to TRBJ1-3; D is perhaps TRBD1 (5 bases). The CDR3 nucleotides are TGTGCCAGCAGCTGGATTAGGGGCTCTGGAAACACCATATATTTT. Encoded protein: CASSWIRGSGNTIYF.